Below, 17 T cell receptor beta chains from the same sample are listed, as sequenced in a study of early T cells in non-severe SARS-CoV-2 infection. TCRdb re-called the 5' RACE reads with MiXCR, one entry per CDR3 protein. The table shows roughly 61,000 distinct CDR3 sequences, with under 15% occurring only once. This material consisted of whole blood, taken at baseline. Receptor source: an adult who was a healthcare worker with PCR-confirmed SARS-CoV-2 infection or an uninfected control (not recorded which).

The chain couples TRBV24-1 to TRBJ2-4; D is unresolved. The length of the CDR3 is 16 residues. V was trimmed by 5 bases and J by 2 bases, leaving 15 bases between them. Germline lookup yields CDR1 KGHDR and CDR2 SFDVKD. CDR3 nucleotides: TGTGCCACCAGTGCCAGATCCGGAGACACCAAAAACATTCAGTACTTC. This sequence encodes CATSARSGDTKNIQYF.

Ten or more counts support this clonotype. The chain employs TRBV11-1 and TRBJ1-5; D not resolved. The length of the CDR3 is 13 residues. Trimming cost V 3 bases and J 3 bases, with 6 bases left between them. Germline V lookup: CDR1 SGHAT, CDR2 FQDESV (reference sequence). The CDR3 spells CASSLQPNQPQHF. The CDR3 DNA reads as TGTGCCAGCAGCTTGCAGCCCAATCAGCCCCAGCATTTT. The full variable domain, in which reference TRBV11-1 and TRBJ1-5 provide the parts outside the CDR3, is EAEVAQSPRYKITEKSQAVAFWCDPISGHATLYWYRQILGQGPELLVQFQDESVVDDSQLPKDRFSAERLKGVDSTLKIQPAELGDSAMYLCASSLQPNQPQHFGDGTRLSIL.

This clonotype has ten or more counts. The chain carries TRBV6-2 or TRBV6-3 and TRBJ2-2; D remains ambiguous. The CDR3 is 16 residues long. In germline, CDR1 is MNHEY, CDR2 SVGEGT. The V gene lost 2 bases and the J gene lost 0 bases, with 10 bases spanning the gap. The CDR3 nucleotides are TGTGCCAGCAGTTACCTCTGGGTTTCGAACACCGGGGAGCTGTTTTTT. It is translated as CASSYLWVSNTGELFF.

Only a few counts were recorded for this clonotype. CDR3 nucleotide sequence: TGTGCCAGCAGCTTAACCGACAGGCTGGAAGCTTTCTTT. Translating it yields CASSLTDRLEAFF. The chain links TRBV11-2 to TRBJ1-1; tentatively, D is TRBD1 (6 bases). CDR3 length: 13 amino acids. The germline V gene encodes CDR1 SGHAT and CDR2 FQNNGV. V lost 2 bases, J lost 8 bases, and 12 bases lay in between.

V usage is TRBV29-1 and J usage is TRBJ2-1, with D unclear. The CDR3 runs to 10 residues. CDR1 is SQVTM, CDR2 ANQGSEA, per germline. Trimming took 4 bases from V and 5 from J, leaving 3 bases between them. Here the CDR3 DNA reads TGCAGCGTTGGCCACAATGAGCAGTTCTTC. Its protein product is CSVGHNEQFF.

The rearrangement joins TRBV7-9 to TRBJ2-7; no clear D. Germline CDR1 reads SEHNR; CDR2 reads FQNEAQ (reference sequence). This CDR3 has 14 amino acids. Trimming took 5 bases from V and 2 from J, leaving 13 bases between them. CDR3 DNA: TGTGCCAGCAGCCCCCCCGGGCCCACCTACGAGCAGTACTTC. Translating it yields CASSPPGPTYEQYF.

The rearrangement joins TRBV20-1 to TRBJ1-1; D is perhaps TRBD1 (5 bases). CDR1 and CDR2 from the germline V gene are DFQATT and SNEGSKA (reference sequence). V was cut by 0 bases and J by 8 bases, with 13 bases left in between. CDR3 length: 13 amino acids. The CDR3 nucleotides are TGCAGTGCTAGAGACCCTTCCGGGACCGAAGCTTTCTTT. Its translation is CSARDPSGTEAFF.

This clonotype was seen more than once but under ten times. The V and J genes are TRBV11-2 and TRBJ2-5, with 7 bases lining up with TRBD2. V was pared by 2 bases and J by 5 bases, with 2 bases of the junction left unmatched. This CDR3 region has 13 residues. Germline CDR1 reads SGHAT; CDR2 reads FQNNGV. The DNA for the CDR3 is TGTGCCAGCAGCTTAATGGGGGGGGAGACCCAGTACTTC. It translates to CASSLMGGETQYF.

This clonotype was seen only a few times. V usage is TRBV7-3 and J usage is TRBJ2-7; D assignment may be TRBD1 or TRBD2 (6 bases each). V dropped 2 bases and J dropped 4 bases, with 9 bases sitting between them. This CDR3 has 13 residues. The germline V gene has CDR1 SGHTA and CDR2 FQGTGA. The CDR3 bases are TGTGCCAGCAGCTTAGGGGGGCAATACGAGCAGTACTTC. It encodes CASSLGGQYEQYF. Complete variable domain (other parts from reference TRBV7-3 and TRBJ2-7): GAGVSQTPSNKVTEKGKYVELRCDPISGHTALYWYRQSLGQGPEFLIYFQGTGAADDSGLPNDRFFAVRPEGSVSTLKIQRTERGDSAVYLCASSLGGQYEQYFGPGTRLTVT.

By frequency in the sample, this clonotype is medium-sized. This rearrangement joins TRBV7-2 to TRBJ2-7; 7 nucleotides align to TRBD1. Germline CDR1 SGHTA, CDR2 FQGNSA. The J segment lost 3 bases and the V segment lost 2 bases, leaving 4 bases of the junction unmatched. The CDR3 length is 14 residues. The CDR3 coding sequence is TGTGCCAGCAGCTTAAACAGGGGACACTACGAGCAGTACTTC. It translates to CASSLNRGHYEQYF.

The chain couples TRBV28 to TRBJ2-4; D remains unclear. The CDR3 totals 17 residues. Trimming left V 4 bases short and J 2 bases short, with 18 bases between. CDR1 MDHEN and CDR2 SYDVKM come from the germline V gene. CDR3 residues: CASSSPLGGGTKNIQYF. DNA for the CDR3: TGTGCCAGCAGTTCCCCTCTGGGCGGCGGAACCAAAAACATTCAGTACTTC.

Many counts were recorded for this clonotype. The chain recombines TRBV5-1 with TRBJ2-7, with D maybe TRBD2 (6 bases). The CDR3 has 15 residues. The ends were cut back, 3 bases at V and 1 base at J, with 14 bases in the middle. The germline V gene has CDR1 SGHRS and CDR2 YFSETQ. The CDR3 region is CASSSGGKPSYEQYF. Here the CDR3 DNA reads TGCGCCAGCAGCTCCGGCGGGAAACCTTCCTACGAGCAGTACTTC.

This rearrangement joins TRBV6-6 to TRBJ1-2; 10 nucleotides line up with TRBD1. The germline V gene encodes CDR1 MNHNY and CDR2 SVGAGI (reference sequence). CDR3 size: 14 residues. J gave up 4 bases and V 8 bases, and 7 bases lay outside the gene matches. The CDR3 DNA reads TGTGCCAGCCGGGACAGGGGCGATGGCTATGGCTACACCTTC. Protein: CASRDRGDGYGYTF.

This clonotype has at least ten counts. The genes are TRBV11-2 and TRBJ2-3; TRBD2 matches 8 bases. V shed 3 bases, J shed 3 bases, and the junction held 5 bases outside the gene matches. CDR3 length equals 15 residues. Germline CDR1 reads SGHAT; CDR2 reads FQNNGV. The CDR3 DNA is TGTGCCAGCAGCTTTAGCGGGGTTTCGACAGATACGCAGTATTTT. This codes for CASSFSGVSTDTQYF.

V and J are TRBV5-1 and TRBJ2-1; D ambiguous. Germline V gene lookup returns CDR1 SGHRS and CDR2 YFSETQ. Trimming removed 4 bases at V and 5 bases at J, with 19 bases between. The CDR3 length is 16 residues. The CDR3 region has the DNA TGCGCCAGCAGCCCGGAGTTAGCCCCTATAGACAATGAGCAGTTCTTC. It yields the protein CASSPELAPIDNEQFF. The full variable domain, rest sourced from reference TRBV5-1 and TRBJ2-1, is KAGVTQTPRYLIKTRGQQVTLSCSPISGHRSVSWYQQTPGQGLQFLFEYFSETQRNKGNFPGRFSGRQFSNSRSEMNVSTLELGDSALYLCASSPELAPIDNEQFFGPGTRLTVL.

The rearrangement joins TRBV29-1 to TRBJ2-3; TRBD2 matches at 7 bases. In germline, CDR1 is SQVTM, CDR2 ANQGSEA. J was trimmed by 1 base and V by 5 bases; bases with no gene match: 9. The CDR3 consists of 15 residues. The CDR3 coding sequence is TGCAGCGTTAAAGGCGGGAGAAGGGGCACAGATACGCAGTATTTT. This translates into CSVKGGRRGTDTQYF.

The V call is TRBV4-3, the J call TRBJ1-1; D is uncertain. The CDR3 contains 15 residues. Per the germline V gene, CDR1 is LGHNA and CDR2 is YSLEER. Trimming left V 0 bases short and J 5 bases short, with 13 bases between. CDR3 in amino acids: CASSQELVRRTEAFF. CDR3 sequence (DNA): TGCGCCAGCAGCCAAGAACTGGTAAGGAGAACTGAAGCTTTCTTT.